Listed below are T cell receptor beta chains from one sample, sequenced in a study of blood T cell repertoires in COVID-19. TCRdb keeps only in-frame clones here, not all; method: immunoSEQ multiplex PCR. The repertoire consists of around 77,000 clones, with around 85% occurring once and the leading ten covering just over 5%. Material: peripheral blood. These TCRs come from an elderly man with acute or convalescent COVID-19. Both conserved end residues are part of each CDR3. Each record gives: J gene, V gene, D gene, clone size, CDR3 DNA, CDR3 protein. A D gene is named only where the DNA matches it firmly. Size is omitted from some rows. Given values are once, few, many or a class for expanded clones.

J: TRBJ2-7
V: TRBV5-1
D: TRBD1
size: few
DNA: TGCGCCAGCAGATCGGGGACAGGGGCTTTCTACGAGCAGTACTTC
CDR3: CASRSGTGAFYEQYF

J: TRBJ2-5
V: TRBV18
D: -
size: -
DNA: TGTGCCAGCTCACTGCGGGACGGAGAAGAGACCCAGTACTTC
CDR3: CASSLRDGEETQYF

J: TRBJ2-7
V: TRBV9
D: TRBD2
size: -
DNA: TGTGCCAGCAGCGTAGGGAGTAGCGGGGGGCCGGACTCCTACGAGCAGTACTTC
CDR3: CASSVGSSGGPDSYEQYF

J: TRBJ2-7
V: TRBV6-6
D: -
size: few
DNA: TGTGCCAGCTTAGGGGTTCCGGGCGAGCAGTACTTC
CDR3: CASLGVPGEQYF

J: TRBJ1-2
V: TRBV27
D: -
size: -
DNA: TGTGCCAGCAGTTTAATGCGGGGGGAGGCTGGCTACACCTTC
CDR3: CASSLMRGEAGYTF

J: TRBJ2-7
V: TRBV29-1
D: TRBD1
size: -
DNA: TGCAGCGTTGACCAGGACAGGGGTGGTTACGAGCAGTACTTC
CDR3: CSVDQDRGGYEQYF

J: TRBJ2-6
V: TRBV10-3
D: -
size: -
DNA: TGTGCCATCAGTGCAGGCGAGAGGACAGCTGGGGCCAACGTCCTGACTTTC
CDR3: CAISAGERTAGANVLTF

J: TRBJ1-1
V: TRBV5-1
D: -
size: -
DNA: TGCGCCAGCAGCTTGGATGGGGGCGGGAACACTGAAGCTTTCTTT
CDR3: CASSLDGGGNTEAFF

J: TRBJ2-3
V: TRBV7-2
D: TRBD1
size: -
DNA: TGTGCCAGCAGCTTAGCCTCAGGGGGCACGCAGTATTTT
CDR3: CASSLASGGTQYF

J: TRBJ2-5
V: TRBV5-6
D: -
size: few
DNA: TGTGCCAGCAGCTTTGCGCTAGAGACCCAGTACTTC
CDR3: CASSFALETQYF

J: TRBJ2-7
V: TRBV28
D: -
size: -
DNA: TGTGCCAGCACCATTCGGACAGTACGCTACGAGCAGTACTTC
CDR3: CASTIRTVRYEQYF

J: TRBJ2-5
V: TRBV4-1
D: TRBD2
size: -
DNA: TGCGCCAGCAGCCAAGGGTTAGCGGGAGGGCGAGAGACCCAGTACTTC
CDR3: CASSQGLAGGRETQYF

J: TRBJ2-3
V: TRBV30
D: -
size: -
DNA: TGTGCCTGGAGTGGTTCGACGGGGACTAGCACAGATACGCAGTATTTT
CDR3: CAWSGSTGTSTDTQYF

J: TRBJ1-5
V: TRBV25-1
D: -
size: -
DNA: TGTGCCAGCAGTGAAAGAGGCAGTAGGTTAGCAAATCAGCCCCAGCATTTT
CDR3: CASSERGSRLANQPQHF

J: TRBJ1-6
V: TRBV7-3
D: -
size: -
DNA: TGTGCCAGCAGCTTAAGAGGCGGGAATCGTTCACCCCTCCACTTT
CDR3: CASSLRGGNRSPLHF

J: TRBJ2-7
V: TRBV9
D: TRBD1
size: -
DNA: TGTGCCAGCAGCGTAGGACAGGGGACCTACGAGCAGTACTTC
CDR3: CASSVGQGTYEQYF

J: TRBJ1-2
V: TRBV11-3
D: TRBD1
size: -
DNA: TGTGCCAGCAGCTTTAGACAGGGCCGGGGCTACACCTTC
CDR3: CASSFRQGRGYTF

J: TRBJ2-3
V: TRBV29-1
D: TRBD2
size: -
DNA: TGCAGCGTTGAACCTGGCGGGAGGGGGGATACGCAGTATTTT
CDR3: CSVEPGGRGDTQYF

J: TRBJ1-5
V: TRBV6-5
D: -
size: -
DNA: TGTGCCAGCAGAGTAGGGGGGGCTAGCAATCAGCCCCAGCATTTT
CDR3: CASRVGGASNQPQHF

J: TRBJ2-1
V: TRBV4-3
D: -
size: -
DNA: TGCGCCAGCAGCCAAGAAGACGGGAGCGCAAGCTCCTACAATGAGCAGTTCTTC
CDR3: CASSQEDGSASSYNEQFF

J: TRBJ1-5
V: TRBV5-1
D: TRBD1
size: -
DNA: TGCGCCAGCAGACCAGGGACAGCTGTCAATCAGCCCCAGCATTTT
CDR3: CASRPGTAVNQPQHF

J: TRBJ2-7
V: TRBV6-1
D: -
size: -
DNA: TGTGCCAGCAGTGAAATTATTACGGGAACCTACGAGCAGTACTTC
CDR3: CASSEIITGTYEQYF

J: TRBJ1-1
V: TRBV11-2
D: TRBD1
size: -
DNA: TGTGCCAGCAGCTTAGAGGGGTTCAGGACAGGAGCTTTCTTT
CDR3: CASSLEGFRTGAFF

J: TRBJ2-3
V: TRBV6-4
D: -
size: -
DNA: TGTGCCAGCAGTGACTCGGGCCAGCTTGATACGCAGTATTTT
CDR3: CASSDSGQLDTQYF

J: TRBJ2-1
V: TRBV4-3
D: TRBD2
size: -
DNA: TGCGCCAGCAGCCAAGTAGGTGGGAGGGCCTCTAATGAGCAGTTCTTC
CDR3: CASSQVGGRASNEQFF

J: TRBJ2-2
V: TRBV7-3
D: TRBD2
size: few
DNA: TGTGCCAGCAGCTTACAGGCGGGGGGAAACACCGGGGAGCTGTTTTTT
CDR3: CASSLQAGGNTGELFF

J: TRBJ2-2
V: TRBV10-2
D: -
size: -
DNA: TGCGCCACCACCGCAGGGAACACCGGGGAGCTGTTTTTT
CDR3: CATTAGNTGELFF

J: TRBJ2-7
V: TRBV4-2
D: TRBD1
size: -
DNA: TGTGCCAGCAGCCAACAACAGGGGCCCTACGAGCAGTACTTC
CDR3: CASSQQQGPYEQYF

J: TRBJ2-7
V: TRBV6-2/TRBV6-3
D: -
size: -
DNA: TGTGCCAGCAGCCCCGTTACCTACGAGCAGTACTTC
CDR3: CASSPVTYEQYF

J: TRBJ2-5
V: TRBV5-6
D: -
size: -
DNA: TGTGCCAGCAGCTTGGTAGGGGGAACCCAAGAGACCCAGTACTTC
CDR3: CASSLVGGTQETQYF

J: TRBJ2-3
V: TRBV5-1
D: TRBD2
size: -
DNA: TGCGCCAGCAATTCGGTCGGGAGGTTGGATACGCAGTATTTT
CDR3: CASNSVGRLDTQYF

J: TRBJ2-2
V: TRBV2
D: -
size: -
DNA: TGTGCCAGCAGGGCAACTAGGAACACCGGGGAGCTGTTTTTT
CDR3: CASRATRNTGELFF

J: TRBJ1-5
V: TRBV19
D: TRBD1
size: -
DNA: TGTGCCAGTAGTATAGGGACAGGGGCAAATCAGCCCCAGCATTTT
CDR3: CASSIGTGANQPQHF

J: TRBJ1-2
V: TRBV30
D: -
size: -
DNA: TGTGCCTGGAGATTCGTGGGCCCTGGCTACACCTTC
CDR3: CAWRFVGPGYTF

J: TRBJ2-7
V: TRBV7-9
D: TRBD1
size: -
DNA: TGTGCCAGCAGCCCGAGGACAGGGGGCTCCTACGAGCAGTACTTC
CDR3: CASSPRTGGSYEQYF

J: TRBJ2-7
V: TRBV7-2
D: -
size: -
DNA: TGTGCCAGCAGCTCAAGGGGACACGGAACCTACGAGCAGTACTTC
CDR3: CASSSRGHGTYEQYF

J: TRBJ2-1
V: TRBV6-1
D: -
size: -
DNA: TGTGCCAGCGAGGGCAGGGGAAATGAGCAGTTCTTC
CDR3: CASEGRGNEQFF

J: TRBJ2-7
V: TRBV28
D: -
size: -
DNA: TGTGCCAGCACCCTTCAAAGGGGTCAAACCTACGAGCAGTACTTC
CDR3: CASTLQRGQTYEQYF

J: TRBJ1-2
V: TRBV28
D: TRBD1
size: -
DNA: TGTGCCAGCAGTTTAATCGCGCGACAGGGATCGAAAGGCTACACCTTC
CDR3: CASSLIARQGSKGYTF

J: TRBJ2-3
V: TRBV7-3
D: TRBD2
size: few
DNA: TGTGCCAGCAGCACGCCGCCAGCGGGGGGCCCTATACCGACAGATACGCAGTATTTT
CDR3: CASSTPPAGGPIPTDTQYF

J: TRBJ2-1
V: TRBV7-3
D: -
size: -
DNA: TGTGCCAGCAGCTTGTTTACAGGGACCCACAATGAGCAGTTCTTC
CDR3: CASSLFTGTHNEQFF

J: TRBJ2-1
V: TRBV19
D: -
size: once
DNA: TGTGCCAGTAGTATAGGAGGGGAGCAGTTCTTC
CDR3: CASSIGGEQFF

J: TRBJ2-5
V: TRBV6-1
D: TRBD2
size: once
DNA: TGTGCCAGCAGTGAAGAGGACGGGGGGTGGGAGACCCAGTACTTC
CDR3: CASSEEDGGWETQYF

J: TRBJ2-7
V: TRBV29-1
D: TRBD2
size: -
DNA: TGCAGCGTTACGACTAGCGGGAGAATCTACGAGCAGTACTTC
CDR3: CSVTTSGRIYEQYF

J: TRBJ2-1
V: TRBV7-2
D: -
size: once
DNA: TGTGCCAGCAGCCCTGAGGCGCTCTCCTACAATGAGCAGTTCTTC
CDR3: CASSPEALSYNEQFF

J: TRBJ2-7
V: TRBV7-2
D: TRBD2
size: -
DNA: TGTGCCAGCAGCTCGGGGACTAGCGGGGTTATCTACGAGCAGTACTTC
CDR3: CASSSGTSGVIYEQYF

J: TRBJ2-7
V: TRBV4-3
D: TRBD2
size: -
DNA: TGCGCCAGCAGCCAAGATGATAGCGGGAGCTCCTACGAGCAGTACTTC
CDR3: CASSQDDSGSSYEQYF

J: TRBJ2-3
V: TRBV4-3
D: -
size: -
DNA: TGCGCCAGCAGCCAAGATCGGACAGCTAGCACAGATACGCAGTATTTT
CDR3: CASSQDRTASTDTQYF

J: TRBJ2-1
V: TRBV7-6
D: TRBD2
size: -
DNA: TGTGCCAGCAGCTTAATAGCGGGGGGCGACAATGAGCAGTTCTTC
CDR3: CASSLIAGGDNEQFF

J: TRBJ2-7
V: TRBV6-5
D: TRBD2
size: -
DNA: TGTGCCAGCGACCCGGGACTAGTACTTCAATACGAGCAGTACTTC
CDR3: CASDPGLVLQYEQYF

J: TRBJ2-3
V: TRBV9
D: TRBD1
size: few
DNA: TGTGCCAGCGGCTCGACAGGGGCAAATACGCAGTATTTT
CDR3: CASGSTGANTQYF

J: TRBJ1-1
V: TRBV4-3
D: -
size: -
DNA: TGCGCCAGCAGCCAAGGACAGTGGAACACTGAAGCTTTCTTT
CDR3: CASSQGQWNTEAFF